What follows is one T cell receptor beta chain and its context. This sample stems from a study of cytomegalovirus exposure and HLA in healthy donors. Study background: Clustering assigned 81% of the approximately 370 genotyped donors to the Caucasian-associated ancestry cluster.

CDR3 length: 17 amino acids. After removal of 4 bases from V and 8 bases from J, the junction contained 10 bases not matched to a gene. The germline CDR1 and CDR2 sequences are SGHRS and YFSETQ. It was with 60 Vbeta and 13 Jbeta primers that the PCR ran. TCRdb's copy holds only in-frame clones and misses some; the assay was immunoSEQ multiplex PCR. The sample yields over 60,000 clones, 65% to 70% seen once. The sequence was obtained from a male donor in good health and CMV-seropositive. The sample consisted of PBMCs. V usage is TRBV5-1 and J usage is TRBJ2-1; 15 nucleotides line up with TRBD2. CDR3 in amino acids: CASSHGLAGGPVDEQFF. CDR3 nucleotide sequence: TGCGCCAGCAGCCACGGACTAGCGGGAGGGCCGGTGGATGAGCAGTTCTTC.